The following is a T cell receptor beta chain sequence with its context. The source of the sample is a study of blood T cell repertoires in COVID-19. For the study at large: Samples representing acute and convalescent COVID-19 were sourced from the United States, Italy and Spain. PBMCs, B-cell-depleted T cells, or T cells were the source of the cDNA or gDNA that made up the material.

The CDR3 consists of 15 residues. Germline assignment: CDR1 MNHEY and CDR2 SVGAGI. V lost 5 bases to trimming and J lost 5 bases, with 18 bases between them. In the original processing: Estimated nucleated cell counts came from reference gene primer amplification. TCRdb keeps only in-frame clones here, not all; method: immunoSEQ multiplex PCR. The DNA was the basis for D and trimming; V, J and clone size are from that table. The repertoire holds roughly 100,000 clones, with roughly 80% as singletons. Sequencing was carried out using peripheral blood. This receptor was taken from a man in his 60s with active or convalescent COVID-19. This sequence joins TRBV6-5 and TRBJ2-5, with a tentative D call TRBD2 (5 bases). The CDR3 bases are TGTGCCAGCAGTCCCATAGGCCCCAGGAGGGAGACCCAGTACTTC. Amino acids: CASSPIGPRRETQYF.